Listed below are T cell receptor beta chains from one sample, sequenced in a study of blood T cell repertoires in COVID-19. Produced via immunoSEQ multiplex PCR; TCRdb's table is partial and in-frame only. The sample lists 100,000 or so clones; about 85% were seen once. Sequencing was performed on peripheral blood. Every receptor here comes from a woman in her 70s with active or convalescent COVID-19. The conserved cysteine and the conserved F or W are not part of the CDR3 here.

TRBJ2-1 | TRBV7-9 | ASSPGGYEQF
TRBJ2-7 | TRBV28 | ASSSPTSVYEQY
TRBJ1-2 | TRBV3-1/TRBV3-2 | ASSPGQGYGYT
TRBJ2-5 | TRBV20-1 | SGAAQETQY
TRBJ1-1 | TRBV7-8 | ASSLAHGTGALGAF
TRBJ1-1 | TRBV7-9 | ASSNLLTGEGSTEAF
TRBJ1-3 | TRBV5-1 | ASSLATGAGNTIY
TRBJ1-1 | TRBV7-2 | ASSLTRASEAF
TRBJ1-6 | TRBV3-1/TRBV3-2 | ASSQDPLSRVWTYNSPLH
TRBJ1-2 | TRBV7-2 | ASSLDKGLYGYT
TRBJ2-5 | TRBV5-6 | ASSYYRGRKETQY
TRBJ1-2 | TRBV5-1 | ASSSGTGREYGYT
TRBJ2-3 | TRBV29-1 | SVGPGGQDTQY
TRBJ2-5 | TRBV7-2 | ASSPSRGFQETQY
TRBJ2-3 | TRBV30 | AWSRRLAGGDPRDTQY
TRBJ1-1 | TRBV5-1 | ASSLDRGDTEAF
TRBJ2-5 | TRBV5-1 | ASSSAFDGQTQY
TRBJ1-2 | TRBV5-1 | ASSLGGAGSDGYT
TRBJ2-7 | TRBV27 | ASSFRGFNEQY
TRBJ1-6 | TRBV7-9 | ASSLDAGNNSPLH
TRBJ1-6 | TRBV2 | ASSLTGGRSPLH
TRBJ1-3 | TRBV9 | ASSPRLQGSSGNTIY
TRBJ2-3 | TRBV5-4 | ASSVQGSTDTQY
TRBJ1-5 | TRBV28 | ASHTADYSNQPQH
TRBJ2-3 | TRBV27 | ASSLSARGTDTQY
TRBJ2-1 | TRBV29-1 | SVEKGGLNEQF
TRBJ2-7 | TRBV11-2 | ASSQTGSYEQY
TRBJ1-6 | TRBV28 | ASLGQGAGSPLH
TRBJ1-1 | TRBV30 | AWSSWSTEAF
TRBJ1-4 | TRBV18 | ASSMNQEKLF
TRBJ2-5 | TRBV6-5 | ASNNAGLAGVSQY
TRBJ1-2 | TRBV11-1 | ASSGQGDGANYGYT
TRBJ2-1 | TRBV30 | AWSVRHIRENEQF
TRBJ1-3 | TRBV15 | ATTPAGGRAGNTIY
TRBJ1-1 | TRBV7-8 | ASSLAGYAEAF
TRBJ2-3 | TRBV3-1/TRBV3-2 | ASSPTGGSFTDTQY
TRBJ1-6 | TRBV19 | ASSPTDRGSRNSPLH
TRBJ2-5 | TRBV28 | ASSPPRLTQETQY
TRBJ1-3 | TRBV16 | ASSRDFSSGNTIY
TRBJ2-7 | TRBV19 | ASSIAYGTYEQY
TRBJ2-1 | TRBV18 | ASSPTTGDNEQF
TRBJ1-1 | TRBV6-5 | ASMEIGTEAF
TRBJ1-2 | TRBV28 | ASSLTGKGGGYT
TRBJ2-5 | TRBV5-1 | ASSLVGQPQETQY
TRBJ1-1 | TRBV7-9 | ASSFWDSVNTEAF
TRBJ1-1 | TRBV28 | ASSLQMNTEAF
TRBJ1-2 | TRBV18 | ASSPQDRGRGYT
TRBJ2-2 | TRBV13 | ASSPTSGRGAGELF
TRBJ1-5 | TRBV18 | ASSPTMSGADQPQH